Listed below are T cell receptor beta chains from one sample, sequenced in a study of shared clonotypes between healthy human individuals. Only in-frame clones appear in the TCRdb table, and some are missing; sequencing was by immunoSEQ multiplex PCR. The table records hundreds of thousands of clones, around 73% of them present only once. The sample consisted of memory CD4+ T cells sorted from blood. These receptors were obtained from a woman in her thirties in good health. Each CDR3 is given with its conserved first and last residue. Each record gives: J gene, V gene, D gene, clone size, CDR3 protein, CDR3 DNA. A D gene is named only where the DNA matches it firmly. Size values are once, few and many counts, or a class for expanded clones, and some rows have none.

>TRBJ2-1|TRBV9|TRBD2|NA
CASSVLAAGDNEQFF
TGTGCCAGCAGCGTATTAGCAGCGGGGGATAATGAGCAGTTCTTC
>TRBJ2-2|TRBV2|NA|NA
CASTGTSDTGELFF
TGTGCCAGCACCGGGACTTCTGACACCGGGGAGCTGTTTTTT
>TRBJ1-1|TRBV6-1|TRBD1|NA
CASSRDSFEAFF
TGTGCCAGCAGTAGGGACAGTTTTGAAGCTTTCTTT
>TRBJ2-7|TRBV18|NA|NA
CASSPRPDEQYF
TGTGCCAGCTCACCCCGACCTGACGAGCAGTACTTC
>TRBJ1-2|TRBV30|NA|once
CAWRVAYGYTF
TGTGCCTGGAGGGTGGCCTATGGCTACACCTTC
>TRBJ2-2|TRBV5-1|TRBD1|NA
CASSLRTGGTGELFF
TGCGCCAGCAGCCTACGGACAGGGGGCACCGGGGAGCTGTTTTTT
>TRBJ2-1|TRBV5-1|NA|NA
CASSLLGESSYNEQFF
TGCGCCAGCAGCTTGTTGGGGGAGAGCTCCTACAATGAGCAGTTCTTC
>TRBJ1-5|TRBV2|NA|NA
CASSEAPTPNQPQHF
TGTGCCAGCAGTGAAGCGCCGACACCCAATCAGCCCCAGCATTTT
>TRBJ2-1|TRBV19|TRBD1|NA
CASSMPGQGRNEQFF
TGTGCCAGTAGTATGCCGGGACAGGGTAGGAATGAGCAGTTCTTC
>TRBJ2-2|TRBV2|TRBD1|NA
CASNTQGADGELFF
TGTGCCAGCAACACACAGGGGGCGGACGGGGAGCTGTTTTTT
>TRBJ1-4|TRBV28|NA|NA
CASSLYRDEKLFF
TGTGCCAGCAGTTTATACAGGGATGAAAAACTGTTTTTT
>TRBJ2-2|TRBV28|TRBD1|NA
CASSSPDRGDTGELFF
TGTGCCAGCAGTTCCCCGGACAGGGGGGACACCGGGGAGCTGTTTTTT
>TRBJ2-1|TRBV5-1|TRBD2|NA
CASSLSSGNYNEQFF
TGCGCCAGCAGCTTAAGTAGCGGGAACTACAATGAGCAGTTCTTC
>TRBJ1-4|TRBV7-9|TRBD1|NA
CASSLGGRGELFF
TGTGCCAGCAGCCTAGGGGGCCGTGGGGAACTGTTTTTT
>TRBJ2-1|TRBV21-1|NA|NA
CASTPTSGPYNEQFF
TGTGCCAGCACCCCAACTAGCGGCCCCTACAATGAGCAGTTCTTC
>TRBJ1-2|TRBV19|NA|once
CASSISSQGLGYGYTF
TGTGCCAGTAGTATCTCGTCTCAGGGACTAGGTTATGGCTACACCTTC
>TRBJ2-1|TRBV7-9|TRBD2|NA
CASSIWTSETQFF
TGTGCCAGCAGCATCTGGACTAGCGAGACACAGTTCTTC
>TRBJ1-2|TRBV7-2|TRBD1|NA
CASSLWGRQSTGKYGYTF
TGTGCCAGCAGCTTATGGGGCCGGCAATCGACAGGGAAATATGGCTACACCTTC